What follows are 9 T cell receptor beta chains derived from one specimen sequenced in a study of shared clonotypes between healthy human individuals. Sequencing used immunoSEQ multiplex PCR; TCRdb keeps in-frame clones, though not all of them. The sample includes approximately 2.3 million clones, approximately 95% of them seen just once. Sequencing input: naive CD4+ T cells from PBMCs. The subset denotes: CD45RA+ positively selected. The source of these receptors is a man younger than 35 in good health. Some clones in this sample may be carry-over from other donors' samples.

The CDR3 spells CASSLKLAGVSYEQYF. For the CDR3, the DNA is TGTGCCAGCAGCTTGAAACTAGCGGGGGTCTCCTACGAGCAGTACTTC. The V gene is TRBV5-4, the J gene TRBJ2-7, with TRBD2 identical over 11 bases. CDR1 and CDR2 from the germline V gene are SGHNT and YYREEE (reference sequence). The CDR3 consists of 16 residues. J gave up 0 bases and V 1 base, and 3 bases lay outside the gene matches.

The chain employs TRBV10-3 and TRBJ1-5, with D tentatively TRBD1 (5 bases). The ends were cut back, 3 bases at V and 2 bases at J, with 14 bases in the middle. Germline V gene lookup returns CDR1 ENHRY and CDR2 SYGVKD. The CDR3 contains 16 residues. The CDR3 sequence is CAISDRARRGNQPQHF. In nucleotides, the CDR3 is TGTGCCATCAGTGACAGGGCCCGGAGGGGCAATCAGCCCCAGCATTTT.

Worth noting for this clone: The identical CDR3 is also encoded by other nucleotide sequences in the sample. The CDR3 sequence is CAWSVGADYEQYF. For the CDR3, the DNA is TGTGCCTGGAGTGTGGGGGCTGATTACGAGCAGTACTTC. The rearrangement links TRBV30 to TRBJ2-7; tentatively, D is TRBD1 (6 bases). The CDR3 is 13 amino acids. Trimming pared 0 bases from V and 4 bases from J, leaving 10 bases between. Germline CDR1 is GTSNPN and CDR2 is SVGIG (reference sequence).

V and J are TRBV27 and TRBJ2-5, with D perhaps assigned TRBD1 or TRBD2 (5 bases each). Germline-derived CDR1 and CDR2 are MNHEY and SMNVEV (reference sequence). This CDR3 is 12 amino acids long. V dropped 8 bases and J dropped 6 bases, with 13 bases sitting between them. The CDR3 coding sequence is TGTGCCAGCTCACAATGGGGGAAGACCCAGTACTTC. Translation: CASSQWGKTQYF.

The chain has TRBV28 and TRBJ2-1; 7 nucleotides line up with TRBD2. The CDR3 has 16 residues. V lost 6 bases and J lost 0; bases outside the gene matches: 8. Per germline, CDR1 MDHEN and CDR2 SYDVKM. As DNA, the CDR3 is TGTGCCAGCAGGGGGCCTAGCGGCTCCTCCTACAATGAGCAGTTCTTC. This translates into CASRGPSGSSYNEQFF.

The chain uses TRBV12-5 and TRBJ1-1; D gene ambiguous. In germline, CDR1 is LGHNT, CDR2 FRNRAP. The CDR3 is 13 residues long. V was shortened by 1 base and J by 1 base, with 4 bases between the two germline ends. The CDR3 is CASGLEWNTEAFF. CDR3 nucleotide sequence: TGTGCTAGTGGTTTGGAGTGGAACACTGAAGCTTTCTTT.

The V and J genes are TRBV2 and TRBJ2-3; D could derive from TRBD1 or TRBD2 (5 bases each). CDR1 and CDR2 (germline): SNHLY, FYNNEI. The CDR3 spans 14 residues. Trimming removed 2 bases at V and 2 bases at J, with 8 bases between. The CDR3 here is CASSETGTTDTQYF. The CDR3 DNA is TGTGCCAGCAGTGAAACGGGGACCACAGATACGCAGTATTTT.

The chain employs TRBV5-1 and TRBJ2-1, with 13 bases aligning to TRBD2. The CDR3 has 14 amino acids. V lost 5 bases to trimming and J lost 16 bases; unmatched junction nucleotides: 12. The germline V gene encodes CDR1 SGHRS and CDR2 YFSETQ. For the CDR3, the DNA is TGCGCCAGCAGAACCGGGACTAGCGGGATTGCTACATTCTTC. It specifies CASRTGTSGIATFF. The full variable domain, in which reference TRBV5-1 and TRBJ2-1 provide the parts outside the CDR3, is KAGVTQTPRYLIKTRGQQVTLSCSPISGHRSVSWYQQTPGQGLQFLFEYFSETQRNKGNFPGRFSGRQFSNSRSEMNVSTLELGDSALYLCASRTGTSGIATFFGPGTRLTVL.

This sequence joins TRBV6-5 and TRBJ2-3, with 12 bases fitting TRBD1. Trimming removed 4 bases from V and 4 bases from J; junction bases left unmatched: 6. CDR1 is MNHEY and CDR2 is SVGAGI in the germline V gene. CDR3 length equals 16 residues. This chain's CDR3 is CASSSPGTGGSDTQYF. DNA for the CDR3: TGTGCCAGCAGTTCCCCCGGGACAGGGGGCTCAGATACGCAGTATTTT.